The rows below give T cell receptor beta chains drawn from one sample of a study of graft-versus-host responses after intestinal transplantation. Their cognate antigens are unknown. TCRdb keeps only in-frame clones here, not all; method: immunoSEQ multiplex PCR. This sample has around 100,000 clones, with about 90% found just once. The sequencing here drew on unstimulated CD4+ T cells sorted from spleen or lymph node cells, taken before transplant. All receptors derive from a human donor who was the organ donor for an intestinal transplant. Each CDR3 is given with its conserved first and last residue. The order of the fields is D gene, clone size, J gene, V gene, CDR3 DNA, CDR3 protein. D genes are given only for firm matches. Some rows mark clone size as missing; the rest say once, few, many or name a class of expanded clone.

TRBD1	-	TRBJ2-7	TRBV4-1	TGCGCCAGCAGCCGAGGACAGGGTTCGAGTTTCCAGCAGTACTTC	CASSRGQGSSFQQYF
-	-	TRBJ1-6	TRBV30	TGTGCCTGGAGTGTACAGACTTATAATTCACCCCTCCACTTT	CAWSVQTYNSPLHF
TRBD1	-	TRBJ2-7	TRBV6-1	TGTGCCAGCAGTGAAGGGGACAGCTCCTACGAGCAGTACTTC	CASSEGDSSYEQYF
TRBD1	-	TRBJ2-4	TRBV5-6	TGTGCCAGCAGGGAGACAGGGTATGAGATTCAGTACTTC	CASRETGYEIQYF
-	-	TRBJ1-3	TRBV18	TGTGCCAGCTCACCGGACAGACTAAATGGAAACACCATATATTTT	CASSPDRLNGNTIYF
TRBD1	-	TRBJ1-6	TRBV5-1	TGCGCCAGCAGCTTGGTACAGGGGCAACTTTCACCCCTCCACTTT	CASSLVQGQLSPLHF
-	-	TRBJ1-1	TRBV6-1	TGTGCCAGCAGTGAAGGACGGCTGAACACTGAAGCTTTCTTT	CASSEGRLNTEAFF
-	-	TRBJ2-2	TRBV4-2	TGTGCCAGCTCACCCAGGGTCGGGGCCGGGGAGCTGTTTTTT	CASSPRVGAGELFF
TRBD1	few	TRBJ1-3	TRBV10-3	TGTGCCATCACCCCGTCAGGGGGTAAGGACACCATATATTTT	CAITPSGGKDTIYF
TRBD1	-	TRBJ1-1	TRBV28	TGTGCCAGCAGTATACCGCGGACAGGGCTGAACACTGAAGCTTTCTTT	CASSIPRTGLNTEAFF
-	-	TRBJ1-1	TRBV2	TGTGCCAGCAGGGGAGAAGTAACGAATACTGAAGCTTTCTTT	CASRGEVTNTEAFF
TRBD2	-	TRBJ2-7	TRBV7-3	TGTGCCAGCAGCACCCTAAGCGGCGGGGGGGCCTCCTACGAGCAGTACTTC	CASSTLSGGGASYEQYF
-	-	TRBJ1-1	TRBV18	TGTGCCAGCTCACCCGGGGCACCTGTGATTAACACTGAAGCTTTCTTT	CASSPGAPVINTEAFF
-	-	TRBJ1-6	TRBV10-3	TGTGCCATCAGTGAGTCGGTGAATTCACCCCTCCACTTT	CAISESVNSPLHF
-	-	TRBJ1-4	TRBV18	TGTGCCAGCTCACCATCGGGGGAGACCCATGAAAAACTGTTTTTT	CASSPSGETHEKLFF
TRBD1	-	TRBJ1-6	TRBV5-1	TGCGCCAGCAGCCTCCAGACAGGGGATAATTCACCCCTCCACTTT	CASSLQTGDNSPLHF
-	once	TRBJ2-1	TRBV5-1	TGCGCCAGCAGCTTGGTTGTGGAGTACAATGAGCAGTTCTTC	CASSLVVEYNEQFF
TRBD1	-	TRBJ2-7	TRBV6-1	TGTGCCACCGGGCACAGGGACAGGGCCCACGAGCAGTACTTC	CATGHRDRAHEQYF
-	-	TRBJ1-2	TRBV7-9	TGTGCCAGCACCCCGAACCCACCTAACTATGGCTACACCTTC	CASTPNPPNYGYTF
TRBD1	-	TRBJ1-2	TRBV6-5	TGTGCCAGCCGGCGGGACAGGGGAGATGGCTACACCTTC	CASRRDRGDGYTF
-	-	TRBJ1-1	TRBV4-1	TGCGCCAGCAGCCCGCCTAGGGGCACTGAAGCTTTCTTT	CASSPPRGTEAFF
-	-	TRBJ1-6	TRBV9	TGTGCCAGCAGGTCAAGCTCCTATAATTCACCCCTCCACTTT	CASRSSSYNSPLHF
-	-	TRBJ2-2	TRBV7-3	TGTGCCAGCAGCTCAGGTGGCGGGGAGCTGTTTTTT	CASSSGGGELFF
-	-	TRBJ1-1	TRBV5-5	TGTGCCAGCAGCTTGATGGCACTGGAGAACACTGAAGCTTTCTTT	CASSLMALENTEAFF
-	-	TRBJ1-3	TRBV10-3	TGTGCCATCAGTGACCCTGACAATCCCTCTGGAAACACCATATATTTT	CAISDPDNPSGNTIYF
-	-	TRBJ1-5	TRBV5-1	TGCGCCAGCAGCTTGGGCGGGGGGTCGAGTCCCCAGCATTTT	CASSLGGGSSPQHF
-	-	TRBJ2-6	TRBV5-1	TGCGCCAGCAGACCGCAGGCCGCTGGGGCCAACGTCCTGACTTTC	CASRPQAAGANVLTF
-	-	TRBJ1-6	TRBV5-5	TGTGCCAGCAGTTTAACAGACAGCTATAATTCACCCCTCCACTTT	CASSLTDSYNSPLHF
-	-	TRBJ2-5	TRBV5-4	TGTGCCAGCAGCCCGACAGTTCGATGGGAGACCCAGTACTTC	CASSPTVRWETQYF
TRBD1	-	TRBJ1-6	TRBV11-2	TGTGCCAGCAGCCTCAGGGGGTCGAATAATTCACCCCTCCACTTT	CASSLRGSNNSPLHF
TRBD1	-	TRBJ1-4	TRBV7-9	TGTGCCAGCAGCTTAAGGGACAGGGGACCAACTAATGAAAAACTGTTTTTT	CASSLRDRGPTNEKLFF
-	few	TRBJ1-5	TRBV10-2	TGCGCCAGCAGTGTGGGGACTGCGATACAGCCCCAGCATTTT	CASSVGTAIQPQHF
TRBD1	-	TRBJ1-4	TRBV7-2	TGTGCCAGCAGCTCGAGGACAGGGAGGGCTGAAAAACTGTTTTTT	CASSSRTGRAEKLFF
-	-	TRBJ1-4	TRBV19	TGTGCCAGTAGGGACCTCGGAGGTACTAATGAAAAACTGTTTTTT	CASRDLGGTNEKLFF
-	-	TRBJ1-4	TRBV28	TGTGCCAGCAGTTTAAGGCCGGGACGGAGTAATGAAAAACTGTTTTTT	CASSLRPGRSNEKLFF
-	-	TRBJ2-1	TRBV18	TGTGCCAGCTCACCTATGGGGGGGGGCAAAGATGAGCAGTTCTTC	CASSPMGGGKDEQFF
TRBD2	-	TRBJ2-2	TRBV5-1	TGCGCCAGCAGCTTTAATAGCGGGGGGCCCCGAAGGGCCGGGGAGCTGTTTTTT	CASSFNSGGPRRAGELFF
-	-	TRBJ2-7	TRBV4-1	TGCGCCAGCAGCCAAGACACCTACGAGCAGTACTTC	CASSQDTYEQYF
-	-	TRBJ1-2	TRBV5-4	TGTGCCAGCAGGTATCAAGACCTGGGCCTGGACTACACCTTC	CASRYQDLGLDYTF